A single T cell receptor beta chain is shown here with its context. The entry originates in a study of control samples from healthy donors and cancer patients. The ends lost 4 bases at V and 4 bases at J; junction bases unmatched: 6. This CDR3 comprises 14 residues. CDR1 is SGHKS, CDR2 YYEKEE, per germline (reference sequence). TCRdb's table, derived via immunoSEQ multiplex PCR, lists solely in-frame clones and lacks some. Here the sample spans around 130,000 clones, 75% to 95% being singletons. The sequence came from a young man in good health. The sequenced sample consisted of blood. This chain uses TRBV5-5 with TRBJ2-7, with 9 bases lining up with TRBD1. CDR3 in amino acids: CASSPRQGGYEQYV. The DNA for the CDR3 is TGTGCCAGCAGCCCCAGACAGGGGGGATACGAGCAGTACGTC.